Listed here are 9 T cell receptor beta chains from one sample, sequenced in a study of Graves' ophthalmopathy and Graves' hyperthyroidism. From RNA, the CDR3 regions of TCR beta chains were amplified and sequenced. The library came from an HTBI-primed first-round RT-PCR and a second-round multiplex PCR. TCRdb processed the multiplex PCR reads anew with MiXCR; each CDR3 protein has one entry. Altogether 400,000 or so distinct CDR3 sequences are present, approximately 17% being singletons, with the ten largest covering 2% to 3%. Sequenced material: peripheral blood. Receptor source: an adult woman with stable Graves' hyperthyroidism.

This clonotype was seen repeatedly, ten times or more. The chain uses TRBV6-5 and TRBJ2-7; a weak D match, TRBD1 (6 bases). V shed 1 base and J shed 5 bases, with 18 bases lying between them. This CDR3 spans 16 amino acids. Germline CDR1 MNHEY, CDR2 SVGAGI. The CDR3 region is CASSYYLSTQGNEQYF. The CDR3 DNA is TGTGCCAGCAGTTACTACCTCTCAACCCAGGGGAACGAGCAGTACTTC.

This clonotype showed up many times. The V gene is TRBV12-3 or TRBV12-4, the J gene TRBJ1-1, with 7 bases lining up with TRBD1. With 3 bases clipped from V and 12 bases from J, the junction kept 10 bases outside the gene matches. CDR3 length: 13 residues. CDR3 bases: TGTGCCAGCAGTTTTCTTGAGGGGGCTTCAACTTTCTTT. Translated: CASSFLEGASTFF.

Comments on this clonotype: A clone one base away is much larger, so this may be a read error. V and J are TRBV30 and TRBJ2-4, with 9 bases aligning to TRBD2. The CDR3 length is 14 residues. Germline CDR1 GTSNPN, CDR2 SVGIG (reference sequence). Written as DNA, the CDR3 is TGTGCCTGGAGTATGGGGCTAGCGGGACTTGAGAAGTTCTTC. Translated: CAWSMGLAGLEKFF.

This clonotype appeared a single time. The chain carries TRBV12-3 or TRBV12-4 and TRBJ2-5; TRBD1 might be the D (7 bases). The V end was cut by 5 bases, the J end by 6 bases, with 13 bases between. This CDR3 has 13 residues. The CDR3 protein is CASSPQGGQTQYF. CDR3 DNA sequence: TGTGCCAGCAGTCCCCAGGGGGGCCAGACCCAGTACTTC.

This clonotype was picked up many times. The chain has TRBV19 and TRBJ1-1; unclear D gene. The CDR3 is 13 amino acids. The germline V gene encodes CDR1 LNHDA and CDR2 SQIVND (reference sequence). V lost 5 bases and J 2 bases, leaving 9 bases between the germline ends. CDR3: CASSRVTNTEAFF. CDR3 sequence (DNA): TGTGCCAGTAGTCGGGTGACTAACACTGAAGCTTTCTTT. Drawing the rest from reference TRBV19 and TRBJ1-1, the complete variable domain is DGGITQSPKYLFRKEGQNVTLSCEQNLNHDAMYWYRQDPGQGLRLIYYSQIVNDFQKGDIAEGYSVSREKKESFPLTVTSAQKNPTAFYLCASSRVTNTEAFFGQGTRLTVV.

This clonotype appeared once. V and J are TRBV20-1 and TRBJ1-1; no clear D gene. Germline V gene sequence: CDR1 DFQATT, CDR2 SNEGSKA (reference sequence). Deletions cut 3 bases from V and 0 bases from J, with 11 bases between. The CDR3 runs 14 residues. CDR3 in DNA: TGCAGTGCTAGGGTGAGACATATGAACACTGAAGCTTTCTTT. Its translation: CSARVRHMNTEAFF.

Many counts were recorded for this clonotype. This sequence joins TRBV20-1 and TRBJ1-5; TRBD1 agrees at 7 bases. Germline loops: CDR1 DFQATT, CDR2 SNEGSKA (reference sequence). The CDR3 loop spans 14 amino acids. V lost 5 bases, J lost 5 bases, and 9 bases stayed unmatched. The CDR3 nucleotides read TGCAGTGCTCCAGGACAGGTCTCGGATCAGCCCCAGCATTTT. Residues: CSAPGQVSDQPQHF.

This clonotype was found many times. The CDR3: CASSLRRFGSYEQYF. The CDR3 nucleotides read TGTGCCAGCAGTTTAAGACGGTTTGGGTCCTACGAGCAGTACTTC. This sequence joins TRBV28 and TRBJ2-7; D not resolved. This CDR3 is 15 amino acids long. Germline CDR1 MDHEN, CDR2 SYDVKM. Trimming took off 2 bases at V and 1 base at J, with 12 bases between the two ends.

This clonotype has a count of ten or more. V and J are TRBV15 and TRBJ2-2; TRBD2 agrees at 7 bases. The length of the CDR3 is 16 residues. CDR1 is LNHNV, CDR2 YYDKDF, per germline (reference sequence). J was trimmed by 2 bases and V by 2 bases; bases with no gene match: 5. CDR3 in amino acids: CATSRLAETNTGELFF. The CDR3 DNA follows: TGTGCCACCAGCAGACTAGCGGAGACTAACACCGGGGAGCTGTTTTTT.